A selection of T cell receptor beta chains follows, all from one sample in a study of cytomegalovirus exposure and HLA in healthy donors. Sequencing used immunoSEQ multiplex PCR; TCRdb keeps in-frame clones, though not all of them. This sample has 300,000 or so clones, with 84% found just once. Sequenced material: PBMCs. The receptors derive from a woman aged 40 to 55 in good health and CMV-seropositive. Each CDR3 is given with its conserved first and last residue. The order of the fields is V gene, clone size, J gene, D gene, CDR3 protein, CDR3 DNA. The D gene is left open where the match is weak. Clone size is given for some rows only: seen once, a few or many times, or a class if the clone is expanded.

>TRBV6-1|.|TRBJ1-5|.
CASNRVNQPQHF
TGTGCCAGCAACAGGGTTAATCAGCCCCAGCATTTT
>TRBV6-5|.|TRBJ2-1|TRBD2
CASQTSGRNNEQFF
TGTGCCAGCCAAACTAGCGGGAGGAACAATGAGCAGTTCTTC
>TRBV30|.|TRBJ1-5|.
CAWSWGPNQPQHF
TGTGCCTGGAGCTGGGGGCCCAATCAGCCCCAGCATTTT
>TRBV28|few|TRBJ2-1|TRBD2
CASSESGTSSYNEQFF
TGTGCCAGCAGTGAGAGCGGGACGAGCTCCTACAATGAGCAGTTCTTC
>TRBV10-3|.|TRBJ2-5|.
CAISGWGGTGQETQYF
TGTGCCATCAGTGGATGGGGGGGGACAGGACAAGAGACCCAGTACTTC
>TRBV7-7|.|TRBJ2-5|TRBD2
CASSLGVASGRVETQYF
TGTGCCAGCAGCTTAGGGGTTGCTAGCGGGAGAGTTGAGACCCAGTACTTC
>TRBV6-5|.|TRBJ2-1|.
CASSYSGGALDEQFF
TGTGCCAGCAGTTACTCAGGGGGGGCCTTGGATGAGCAGTTCTTC
>TRBV28|.|TRBJ2-7|.
CAILSEDFHEQYF
TGTGCCATCCTAAGTGAGGATTTCCACGAGCAGTACTTC
>TRBV11-3|once|TRBJ2-7|TRBD2
CASSLDGLAGPYEQYF
TGTGCCAGCAGCTTAGATGGGCTAGCGGGGCCCTACGAGCAGTACTTC
>TRBV7-9|.|TRBJ1-1|TRBD1
CASSPADRAGGEAFF
TGTGCCAGCAGCCCGGCGGACAGGGCGGGCGGTGAAGCTTTCTTT
>TRBV30|.|TRBJ2-7|.
CAWSRDIYEQYF
TGTGCCTGGAGTAGAGACATCTACGAGCAGTACTTC
>TRBV7-2|.|TRBJ2-1|TRBD2
CASSLVASGLWGEQFF
TGTGCCAGCAGCTTAGTGGCTAGCGGCCTCTGGGGTGAGCAGTTCTTC
>TRBV7-9|.|TRBJ1-1|TRBD1
CASSRQTGPEAFF
TGTGCCAGCAGCCGACAGACAGGGCCTGAAGCTTTCTTT
>TRBV7-2|few|TRBJ2-1|.
CASRQQVARDEQFF
TGTGCCAGCAGGCAACAGGTGGCTAGGGATGAGCAGTTCTTC
>TRBV5-1|.|TRBJ1-6|.
CASSWTQQGSYNSPLHF
TGCGCCAGCAGCTGGACTCAACAGGGCTCCTATAATTCACCCCTCCACTTT
>TRBV4-2|.|TRBJ1-1|TRBD1
CASSPSGSGGPTTEAFF
TGTGCCAGCAGCCCAAGTGGTTCAGGGGGCCCGACCACTGAAGCTTTCTTT
>TRBV4-2|few|TRBJ1-1|TRBD1
CASSQGTGVAGAFF
TGTGCCAGCAGCCAAGGGACAGGGGTTGCGGGAGCTTTCTTT
>TRBV4-3|few|TRBJ1-3|TRBD1
CASSQDPTGQNSGNTIYF
TGCGCCAGCAGCCAAGACCCTACGGGACAGAACTCTGGAAACACCATATATTTT
>TRBV7-8|few|TRBJ2-1|TRBD2
CASSLREGLYNEQFF
TGTGCCAGCAGCTTACGGGAGGGCCTCTACAATGAGCAGTTCTTC
>TRBV19|.|TRBJ1-5|TRBD1
CASSPGTGYFQPQHF
TGTGCCAGTAGTCCGGGGACAGGGTATTTCCAGCCCCAGCATTTT
>TRBV27|.|TRBJ1-2|.
CASSLSYRNYGYTF
TGTGCCAGCAGTTTATCGTACCGGAACTATGGCTACACCTTC
>TRBV6-5|.|TRBJ2-7|TRBD1
CASSYGTVRPYEQYF
TGTGCCAGCAGTTACGGGACAGTCAGACCCTACGAGCAGTACTTC
>TRBV4-2|once|TRBJ1-1|.
CASSQANREFEGAFF
TGTGCCAGCAGCCAAGCAAACAGGGAGTTCGAAGGAGCTTTCTTT
>TRBV5-6|.|TRBJ2-1|.
CASSSWGAGSYNEQFF
TGTGCCAGCAGCAGCTGGGGAGCCGGCTCCTACAATGAGCAGTTCTTC
>TRBV27|.|TRBJ1-6|.
CASSTNQGNNSPLHF
TGTGCCAGCAGTACGAATCAGGGAAACAATTCACCCCTCCACTTT
>TRBV28|few|TRBJ2-7|.
CASSLDTGSRPYEQYF
TGTGCCAGCAGTCTAGATACAGGGTCCAGACCCTACGAGCAGTACTTC
>TRBV18|.|TRBJ2-7|TRBD1
CASSPGTGGSYEQYF
TGTGCCAGCTCACCCGGGACAGGCGGCTCCTACGAGCAGTACTTC
>TRBV7-9|.|TRBJ1-1|.
CASSLGGGNTEAFF
TGTGCCAGCAGCTTAGGTGGAGGCAACACTGAAGCTTTCTTT
>TRBV19|.|TRBJ2-7|TRBD2
CASSTYGGAGEQYF
TGTGCCAGTAGCACCTATGGGGGAGCGGGGGAGCAGTACTTC
>TRBV27|.|TRBJ2-3|.
CASSFGTTTSTDTQYF
TGTGCCAGCAGTTTTGGAACTACAACTAGCACAGATACGCAGTATTTT
>TRBV27|.|TRBJ1-6|.
CASSLRDSSYNSPLHF
TGTGCCAGCAGTTTAAGAGACAGCTCCTATAATTCACCCCTCCACTTT
>TRBV10-3|.|TRBJ2-7|TRBD2
CAIRQTSGTYEQYF
TGTGCCATCAGGCAAACTAGCGGGACGTACGAGCAGTACTTC
>TRBV27|.|TRBJ1-1|TRBD1
CASSRDRGTEAFF
TGTGCCAGCAGTCGGGACAGGGGAACTGAAGCTTTCTTT
>TRBV7-9|once|TRBJ2-1|.
CASSLENSATYNEQFF
TGTGCCAGCAGCTTAGAAAACTCCGCCACCTACAATGAGCAGTTCTTC
>TRBV29-1|.|TRBJ2-1|TRBD2
CSAPPGTSGREQFF
TGCAGCGCTCCCCCCGGGACTAGCGGGAGGGAGCAGTTCTTC